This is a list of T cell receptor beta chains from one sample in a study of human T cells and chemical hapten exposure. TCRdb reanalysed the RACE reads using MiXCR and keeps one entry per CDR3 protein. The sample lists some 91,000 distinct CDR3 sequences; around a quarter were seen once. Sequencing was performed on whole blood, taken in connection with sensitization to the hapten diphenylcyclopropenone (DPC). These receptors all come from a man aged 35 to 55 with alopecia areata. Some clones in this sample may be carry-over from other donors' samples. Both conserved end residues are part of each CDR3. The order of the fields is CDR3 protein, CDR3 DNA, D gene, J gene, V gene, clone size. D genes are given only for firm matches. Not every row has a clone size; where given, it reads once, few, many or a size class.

cdr3_aa: CSARDRTGVGANVLTF
cdr3_nt: TGCAGTGCTAGAGATCGTACAGGAGTTGGGGCCAACGTCCTGACTTTC
d_call: NA
j_call: TRBJ2-6
v_call: TRBV20-1
clone_size: NA

cdr3_aa: CASSLGDREAKNIQYF
cdr3_nt: TGCGCCAGCAGCTTGGGGGACAGGGAAGCCAAAAACATTCAGTACTTC
d_call: TRBD1
j_call: TRBJ2-4
v_call: TRBV5-1
clone_size: few

cdr3_aa: CAISEVGQKRDGYTF
cdr3_nt: TGTGCCATCAGTGAGGTGGGACAGAAAAGGGATGGCTACACCTTC
d_call: TRBD1
j_call: TRBJ1-2
v_call: TRBV10-3
clone_size: NA

cdr3_aa: CASSLALTDTQYF
cdr3_nt: TGTGCCAGCAGCTTGGCTCTCACAGATACGCAGTATTTT
d_call: NA
j_call: TRBJ2-3
v_call: TRBV11-2
clone_size: NA

cdr3_aa: CASSFSGSGLAEAFF
cdr3_nt: TGTGCCAGCAGCTTCTCAGGGTCTGGGCTCGCTGAAGCTTTCTTT
d_call: NA
j_call: TRBJ1-1
v_call: TRBV5-6
clone_size: few

cdr3_aa: CATSDSAGGETQYF
cdr3_nt: TGTGCCACCAGTGATTCGGCGGGGGGAGAGACCCAGTACTTC
d_call: TRBD2
j_call: TRBJ2-5
v_call: TRBV24-1
clone_size: NA

cdr3_aa: CASSPRVNSPLHF
cdr3_nt: TGTGCCAGCAGTCCCAGGGTCAATTCACCCCTCCACTTT
d_call: NA
j_call: TRBJ1-6
v_call: TRBV12-3/TRBV12-4
clone_size: NA

cdr3_aa: CASSSRDSSGARAKNIQYF
cdr3_nt: TGTGCCAGCAGCTCAAGGGATAGTAGCGGAGCCAGGGCCAAAAACATTCAGTACTTC
d_call: NA
j_call: TRBJ2-4
v_call: TRBV7-2
clone_size: NA

cdr3_aa: CSARSGVSTDTQYF
cdr3_nt: TGCAGTGCTAGATCCGGGGTCAGCACAGATACGCAGTATTTT
d_call: NA
j_call: TRBJ2-3
v_call: TRBV20-1
clone_size: NA

cdr3_aa: CASSAQNSGNYEQYF
cdr3_nt: TGTGCCAGCAGTGCCCAAAACAGCGGGAACTACGAGCAGTACTTC
d_call: TRBD2
j_call: TRBJ2-7
v_call: TRBV28
clone_size: few

cdr3_aa: CSARALAGPNNEQFF
cdr3_nt: TGCAGTGCTAGAGCACTAGCGGGTCCCAACAATGAGCAGTTCTTC
d_call: TRBD2
j_call: TRBJ2-1
v_call: TRBV20-1
clone_size: NA

cdr3_aa: CASFEQLNTEAFF
cdr3_nt: TGTGCCAGCTTCGAACAGCTGAACACTGAAGCTTTCTTT
d_call: NA
j_call: TRBJ1-1
v_call: TRBV28
clone_size: NA

cdr3_aa: CATSRDGASGSEYF
cdr3_nt: TGTGCCACCAGCAGAGACGGGGCTAGCGGGAGCGAGTACTTC
d_call: TRBD2
j_call: TRBJ2-7
v_call: TRBV15
clone_size: once

cdr3_aa: CASSRDRGGSGAFF
cdr3_nt: TGTGCCAGCAGCCGCGACAGGGGCGGGAGTGGAGCTTTCTTT
d_call: TRBD1
j_call: TRBJ1-1
v_call: TRBV6-5
clone_size: few

cdr3_aa: CASSWGTEAFF
cdr3_nt: TGTGCCAGCAGTTGGGGCACTGAAGCTTTCTTT
d_call: NA
j_call: TRBJ1-1
v_call: TRBV6-1
clone_size: few

cdr3_aa: CASSYRVAGTQYF
cdr3_nt: TGTGCCAGCAGCTACAGGGTCGCAGGGACCCAGTACTTC
d_call: NA
j_call: TRBJ2-5
v_call: TRBV5-6
clone_size: NA

cdr3_aa: CASSLETVTDTQYF
cdr3_nt: TGCGCCAGCAGCTTGGAGACAGTCACAGATACGCAGTATTTT
d_call: NA
j_call: TRBJ2-3
v_call: TRBV5-1
clone_size: few

cdr3_aa: CASSIFDRAPYGYTF
cdr3_nt: TGTGCCAGCTCAATCTTCGACAGGGCGCCCTACGGCTACACCTTC
d_call: TRBD1
j_call: TRBJ1-2
v_call: TRBV18
clone_size: NA

cdr3_aa: CASSLMTGNSNQPQHF
cdr3_nt: TGTGCCAGCAGCTTAATGACAGGAAATTCCAATCAGCCCCAGCATTTT
d_call: NA
j_call: TRBJ1-5
v_call: TRBV7-2
clone_size: NA

cdr3_aa: CASSSLDHEKLFF
cdr3_nt: TGTGCCAGCAGCTCCCTGGACCATGAAAAACTGTTTTTT
d_call: NA
j_call: TRBJ1-4
v_call: TRBV5-6
clone_size: NA

cdr3_aa: CSVEEWSSARMDGYTF
cdr3_nt: TGCAGCGTTGAAGAATGGAGTTCCGCCAGGATGGATGGCTACACCTTC
d_call: NA
j_call: TRBJ1-2
v_call: TRBV29-1
clone_size: few